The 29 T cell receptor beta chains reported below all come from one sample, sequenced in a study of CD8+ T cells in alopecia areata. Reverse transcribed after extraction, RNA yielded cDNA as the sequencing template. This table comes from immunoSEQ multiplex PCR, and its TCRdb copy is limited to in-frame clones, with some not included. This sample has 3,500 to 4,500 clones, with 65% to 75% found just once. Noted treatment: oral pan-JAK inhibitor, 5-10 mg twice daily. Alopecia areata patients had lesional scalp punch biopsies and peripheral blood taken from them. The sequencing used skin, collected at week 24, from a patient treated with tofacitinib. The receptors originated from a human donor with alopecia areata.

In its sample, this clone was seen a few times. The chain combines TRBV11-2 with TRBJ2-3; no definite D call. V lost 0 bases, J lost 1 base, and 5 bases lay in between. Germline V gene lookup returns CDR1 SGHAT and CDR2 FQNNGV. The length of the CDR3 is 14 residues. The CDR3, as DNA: TGTGCCAGCAGCTTAGATATAGGCACAGATACGCAGTATTTT. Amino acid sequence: CASSLDIGTDTQYF.

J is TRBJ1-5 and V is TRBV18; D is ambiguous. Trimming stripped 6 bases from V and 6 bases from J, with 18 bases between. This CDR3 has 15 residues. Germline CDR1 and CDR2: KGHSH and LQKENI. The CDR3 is CASSLDAQVGQPQHF. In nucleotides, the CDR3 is TGTGCCAGCTCTCTCGACGCACAAGTCGGTCAGCCCCAGCATTTT.

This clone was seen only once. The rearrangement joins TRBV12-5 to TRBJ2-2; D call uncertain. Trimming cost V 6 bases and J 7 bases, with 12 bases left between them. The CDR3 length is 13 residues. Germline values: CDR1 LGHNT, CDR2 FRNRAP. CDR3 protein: CASGLIVGGELFF. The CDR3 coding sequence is TGTGCTAGTGGCCTTATTGTCGGCGGGGAGCTGTTTTTT.

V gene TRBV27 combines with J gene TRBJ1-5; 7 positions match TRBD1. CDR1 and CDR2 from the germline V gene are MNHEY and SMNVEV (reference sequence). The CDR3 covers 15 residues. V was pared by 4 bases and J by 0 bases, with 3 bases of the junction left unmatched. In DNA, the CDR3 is TGTGCCAGCAGTTCGACAGGGAATAGCAATCAGCCCCAGCATTTT. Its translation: CASSSTGNSNQPQHF.

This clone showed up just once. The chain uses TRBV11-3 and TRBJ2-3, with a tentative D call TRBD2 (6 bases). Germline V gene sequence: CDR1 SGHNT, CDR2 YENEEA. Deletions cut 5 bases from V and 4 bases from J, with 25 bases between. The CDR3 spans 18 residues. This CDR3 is CASSHTTRTSRIADTQYF. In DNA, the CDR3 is TGTGCCAGCAGCCACACGACCCGTACTAGCAGAATAGCAGATACGCAGTATTTT.

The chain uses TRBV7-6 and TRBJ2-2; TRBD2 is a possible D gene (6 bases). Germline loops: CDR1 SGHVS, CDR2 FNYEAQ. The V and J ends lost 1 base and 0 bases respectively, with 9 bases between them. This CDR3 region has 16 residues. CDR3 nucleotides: TGTGCCAGCAGCTTAGGGGGACTCTCGAACACCGGGGAGCTGTTTTTT. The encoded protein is CASSLGGLSNTGELFF.

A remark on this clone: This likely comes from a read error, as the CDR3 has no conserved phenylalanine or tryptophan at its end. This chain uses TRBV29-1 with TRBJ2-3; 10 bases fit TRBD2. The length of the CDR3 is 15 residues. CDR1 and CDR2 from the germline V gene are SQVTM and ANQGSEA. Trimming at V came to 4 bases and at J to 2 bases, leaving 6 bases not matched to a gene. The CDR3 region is CSVVGSGGSTDTQYS. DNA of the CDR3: TGCAGCGTTGTTGGTAGCGGGGGGTCCACAGATACGCAGTATTCT.

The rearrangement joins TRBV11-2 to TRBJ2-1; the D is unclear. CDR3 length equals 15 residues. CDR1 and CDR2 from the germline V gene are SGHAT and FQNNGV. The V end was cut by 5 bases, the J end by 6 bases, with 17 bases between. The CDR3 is CASSQPSDPGNEQFF. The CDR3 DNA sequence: TGTGCCAGCAGCCAACCCTCGGACCCGGGCAATGAGCAGTTCTTC.

The CDR3 DNA sequence: TGTGCCAGCAGCGTAGGGAGGTATGAAGATACGCAGTATTTT. Translation gives CASSVGRYEDTQYF. This chain joins TRBV9 and TRBJ2-3; perhaps TRBD2 as D (5 bases). V was pared by 0 bases and J by 5 bases, with 10 bases between. Germline-derived CDR1 and CDR2 are SGDLS and YYNGEE. This CDR3 contains 14 residues.

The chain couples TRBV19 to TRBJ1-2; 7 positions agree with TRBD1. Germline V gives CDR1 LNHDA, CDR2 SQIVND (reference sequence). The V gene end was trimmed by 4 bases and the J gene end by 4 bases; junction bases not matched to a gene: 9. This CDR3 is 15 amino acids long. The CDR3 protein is CASSTTGQSFYGYTF. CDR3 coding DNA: TGTGCCAGTAGTACGACGGGACAGTCCTTCTATGGCTACACCTTC.

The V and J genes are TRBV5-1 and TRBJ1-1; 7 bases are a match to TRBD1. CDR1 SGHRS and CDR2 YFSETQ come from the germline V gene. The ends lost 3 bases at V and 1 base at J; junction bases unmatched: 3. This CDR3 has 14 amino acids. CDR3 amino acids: CASSSGQSNTEAFF. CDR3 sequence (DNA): TGCGCCAGCAGCTCGGGACAGTCGAACACTGAAGCTTTCTTT.

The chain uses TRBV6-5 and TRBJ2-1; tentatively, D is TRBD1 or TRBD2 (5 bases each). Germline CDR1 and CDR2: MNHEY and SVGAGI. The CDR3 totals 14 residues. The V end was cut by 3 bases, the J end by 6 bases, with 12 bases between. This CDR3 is CASSYVGDPNEQFF. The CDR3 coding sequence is TGTGCCAGCAGTTATGTGGGGGATCCCAATGAGCAGTTCTTC.

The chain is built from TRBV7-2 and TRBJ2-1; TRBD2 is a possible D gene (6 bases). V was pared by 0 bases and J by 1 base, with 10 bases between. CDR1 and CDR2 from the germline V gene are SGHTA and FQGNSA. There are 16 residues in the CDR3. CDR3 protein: CASSLAGGLSYNEQFF. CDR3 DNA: TGTGCCAGCAGCTTAGCCGGGGGTCTATCCTACAATGAGCAGTTCTTC.

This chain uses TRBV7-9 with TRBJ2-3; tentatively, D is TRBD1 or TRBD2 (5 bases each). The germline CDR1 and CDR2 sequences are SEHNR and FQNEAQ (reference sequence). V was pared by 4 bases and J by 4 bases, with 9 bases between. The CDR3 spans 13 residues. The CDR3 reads CASSSKGPDTQYF. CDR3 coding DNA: TGTGCCAGCAGCTCTAAGGGACCAGATACGCAGTATTTT.

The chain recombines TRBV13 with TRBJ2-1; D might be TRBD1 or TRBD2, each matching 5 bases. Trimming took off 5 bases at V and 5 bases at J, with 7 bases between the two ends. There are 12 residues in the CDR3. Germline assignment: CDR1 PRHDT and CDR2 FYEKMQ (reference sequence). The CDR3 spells CASSEGNNEQFF. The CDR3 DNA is TGTGCCAGCAGCGAGGGGAACAATGAGCAGTTCTTC. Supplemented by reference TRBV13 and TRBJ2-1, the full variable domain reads AAGVIQSPRHLIKEKRETATLKCYPIPRHDTVYWYQQGPGQDPQFLISFYEKMQSDKGSIPDRFSAQQFSDYHSELNMSSLELGDSALYFCASSEGNNEQFFGPGTRLTVL.

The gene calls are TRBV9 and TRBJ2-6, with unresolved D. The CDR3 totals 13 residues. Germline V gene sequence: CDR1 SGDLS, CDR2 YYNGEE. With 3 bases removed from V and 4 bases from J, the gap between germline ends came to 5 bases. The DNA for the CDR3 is TGTGCCAGCAGCGCGTCCGGGGCCAACGTCCTGACTTTC. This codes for CASSASGANVLTF.

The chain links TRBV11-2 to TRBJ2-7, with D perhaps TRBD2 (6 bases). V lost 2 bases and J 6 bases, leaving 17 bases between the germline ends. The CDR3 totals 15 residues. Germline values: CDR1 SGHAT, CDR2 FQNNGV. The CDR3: CASSLYSGGLFEQYF. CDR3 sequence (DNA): TGTGCCAGCAGCTTATATAGCGGTGGGCTTTTCGAGCAGTACTTC.

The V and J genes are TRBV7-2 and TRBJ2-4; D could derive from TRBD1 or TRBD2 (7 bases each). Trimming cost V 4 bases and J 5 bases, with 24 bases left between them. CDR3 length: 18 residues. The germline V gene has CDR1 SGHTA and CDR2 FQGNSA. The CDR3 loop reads CASSSTPPGGQKQNIQYF. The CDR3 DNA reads TGTGCCAGCAGCTCGACTCCCCCGGGGGGACAGAAACAAAACATTCAGTACTTC.

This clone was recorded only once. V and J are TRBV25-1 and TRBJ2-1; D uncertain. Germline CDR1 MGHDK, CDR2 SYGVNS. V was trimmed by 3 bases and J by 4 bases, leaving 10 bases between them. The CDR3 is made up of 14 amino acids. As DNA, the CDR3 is TGTGCCAGCAGTGATGTTGAGCCTTACAATGAGCAGTTCTTC. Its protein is CASSDVEPYNEQFF.

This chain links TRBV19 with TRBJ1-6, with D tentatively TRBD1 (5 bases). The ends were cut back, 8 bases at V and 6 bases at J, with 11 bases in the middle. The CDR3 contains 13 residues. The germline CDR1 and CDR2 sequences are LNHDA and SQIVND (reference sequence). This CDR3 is CASCEQGNSPLHF. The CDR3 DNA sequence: TGTGCCAGTTGTGAGCAGGGTAATTCACCCCTCCACTTT.

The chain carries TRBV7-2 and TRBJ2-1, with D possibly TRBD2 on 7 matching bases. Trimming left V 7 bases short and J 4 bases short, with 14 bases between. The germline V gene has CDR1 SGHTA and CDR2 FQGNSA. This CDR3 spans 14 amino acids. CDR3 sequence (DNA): TGTGCCAGCAATAGGGGGGGAAAATACAATGAGCAGTTCTTC. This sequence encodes CASNRGGKYNEQFF.

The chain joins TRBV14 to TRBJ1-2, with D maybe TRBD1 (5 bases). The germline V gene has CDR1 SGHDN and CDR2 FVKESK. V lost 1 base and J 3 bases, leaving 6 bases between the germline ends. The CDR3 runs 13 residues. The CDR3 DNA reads TGTGCCAGCAGCCAAGTGGGGCACTATGGCTACACCTTC. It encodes CASSQVGHYGYTF.

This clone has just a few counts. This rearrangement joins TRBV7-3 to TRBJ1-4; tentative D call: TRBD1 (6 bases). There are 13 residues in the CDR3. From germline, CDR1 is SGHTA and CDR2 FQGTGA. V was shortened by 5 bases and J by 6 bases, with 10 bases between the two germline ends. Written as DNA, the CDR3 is TGTGCCAGCAGCCGGGACAAGGATGAAAAACTGTTTTTT. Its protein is CASSRDKDEKLFF.

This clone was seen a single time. CDR3 nucleotide sequence: TGTGCCAGCAGCTCCGACCCTCCGGGACAGGGGACGCGCTCCTTTCAGTATTTT. This sequence encodes CASSSDPPGQGTRSFQYF. This chain joins TRBV7-2 and TRBJ2-3; 10 positions agree with TRBD1. Per germline, CDR1 SGHTA and CDR2 FQGNSA. This CDR3 is built from 18 residues. The V and J ends lost 4 bases and 12 bases, in that order; junction bases with no gene match: 22.

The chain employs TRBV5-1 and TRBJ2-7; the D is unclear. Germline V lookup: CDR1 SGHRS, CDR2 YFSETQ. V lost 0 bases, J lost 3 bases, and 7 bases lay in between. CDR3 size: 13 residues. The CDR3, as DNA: TGCGCCAGCAGCTTGGGAGACCGCTACGAGCAGTACTTC. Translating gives CASSLGDRYEQYF. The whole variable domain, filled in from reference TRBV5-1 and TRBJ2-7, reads KAGVTQTPRYLIKTRGQQVTLSCSPISGHRSVSWYQQTPGQGLQFLFEYFSETQRNKGNFPGRFSGRQFSNSRSEMNVSTLELGDSALYLCASSLGDRYEQYFGPGTRLTVT.

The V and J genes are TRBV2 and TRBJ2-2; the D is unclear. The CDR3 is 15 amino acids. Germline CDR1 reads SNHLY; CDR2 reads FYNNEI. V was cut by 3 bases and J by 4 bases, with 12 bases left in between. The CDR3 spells CASSEQVLRTGELFF. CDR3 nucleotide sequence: TGTGCCAGCAGTGAGCAGGTCCTACGCACCGGGGAGCTGTTTTTT.

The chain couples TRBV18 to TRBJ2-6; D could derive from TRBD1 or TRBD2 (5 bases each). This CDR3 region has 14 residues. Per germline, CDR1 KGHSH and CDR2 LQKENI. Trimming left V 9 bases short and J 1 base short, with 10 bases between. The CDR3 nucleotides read TGTGCCAGTAGCGCAGGGTCTGGGGCCAACGTCCTGACTTTC. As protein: CASSAGSGANVLTF. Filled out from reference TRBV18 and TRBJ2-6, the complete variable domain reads NAGVMQNPRHLVRRRGQEARLRCSPMKGHSHVYWYRQLPEEGLKFMVYLQKENIIDESGMPKERFSAEFPKEGPSILRIQQVVRGDSAAYFCASSAGSGANVLTFGAGSRLTVL.

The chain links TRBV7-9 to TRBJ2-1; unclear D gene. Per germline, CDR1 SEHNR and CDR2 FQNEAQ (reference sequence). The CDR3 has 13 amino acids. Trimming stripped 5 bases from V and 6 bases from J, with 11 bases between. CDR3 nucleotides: TGTGCCAGCAGCCCTAAGGGCCCCAATGAGCAGTTCTTC. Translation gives CASSPKGPNEQFF.

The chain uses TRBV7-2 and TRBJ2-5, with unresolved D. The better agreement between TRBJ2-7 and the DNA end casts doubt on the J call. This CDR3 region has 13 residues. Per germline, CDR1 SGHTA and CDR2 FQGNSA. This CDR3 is CASSLGATYEQYF. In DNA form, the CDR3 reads TGTGCCAGCAGCTTAGGAGCAACCTACGAGCAGTACTTC.